A selection of T cell receptor beta chains follows, all from one sample in a study of blood T cell repertoires in COVID-19. The protocol was immunoSEQ multiplex PCR, while the TCRdb copy is restricted to in-frame clones and leaves out a portion. Of roughly 250,000 clones in the sample, roughly 85% were seen once. Sequencing used PBMCs or T cells enriched from blood (not recorded which). The receptors stem from a woman in her thirties who had recovered from COVID-19. The conserved cysteine and the conserved F or W are not part of the CDR3 here.

V gene,J gene,CDR3 protein
TRBV27,TRBJ2-3,ASSSGLAYGGTDTQY
TRBV28,TRBJ1-2,ASSLALIGVDT
TRBV7-9,TRBJ2-5,ASSVTPGKETQY
TRBV10-1,TRBJ1-5,ASRFHFSYSNQPQH
TRBV18,TRBJ2-3,ASSTGGIDTQY
TRBV7-2,TRBJ2-3,ASSPDRVSTDTQY
TRBV5-4,TRBJ2-2,ASSQQGRAGELF
TRBV5-1,TRBJ1-4,ASSLQSGVNEKLF
TRBV6-5,TRBJ1-2,ASSYSGTTNYGYT
TRBV6-6,TRBJ2-1,ASSPGTSGFGGTYNEQF
TRBV28,TRBJ2-7,ASSPGTGSAEQY
TRBV19,TRBJ2-7,ASSSSGWGAYEQY
TRBV7-8,TRBJ1-1,ASSTPPQSDTEAF
TRBV28,TRBJ2-7,ASCQGSSYEQY
TRBV19,TRBJ1-1,ASNLQTNTEAF
TRBV18,TRBJ2-1,ASSPPGRRLDEQF